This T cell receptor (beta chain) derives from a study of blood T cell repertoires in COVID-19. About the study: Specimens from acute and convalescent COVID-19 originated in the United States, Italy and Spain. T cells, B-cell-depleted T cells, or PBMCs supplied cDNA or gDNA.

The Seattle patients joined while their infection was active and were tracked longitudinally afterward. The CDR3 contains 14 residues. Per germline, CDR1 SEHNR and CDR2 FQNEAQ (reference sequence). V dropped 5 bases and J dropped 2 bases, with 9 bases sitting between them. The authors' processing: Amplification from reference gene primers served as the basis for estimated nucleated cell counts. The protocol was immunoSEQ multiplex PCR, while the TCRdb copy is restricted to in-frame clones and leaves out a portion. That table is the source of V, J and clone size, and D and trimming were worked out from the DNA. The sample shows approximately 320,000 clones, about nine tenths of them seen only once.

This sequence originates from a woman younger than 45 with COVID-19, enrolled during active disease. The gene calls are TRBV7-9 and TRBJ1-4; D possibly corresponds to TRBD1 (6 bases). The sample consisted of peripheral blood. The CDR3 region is CASSQGYTNEKLFF. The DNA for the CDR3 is TGTGCCAGCAGCCAGGGGTACACTAATGAAAAACTGTTTTTT.